These 9 T cell receptor beta chains were sequenced from one sample in a study of cytomegalovirus exposure and HLA in healthy donors. 60 Vbeta and 13 Jbeta primers were used in PCR. The table came from immunoSEQ multiplex PCR; TCRdb's copy has only in-frame clones and leaves some out. This sample carries over 130,000 clones, 70% to 80% of them seen once, and the ten largest clones take approximately 5.6%. Sequenced material: PBMCs. Receptors originate from a woman aged 40 to 50 in good health and CMV-seropositive.

This chain joins TRBV6-5 and TRBJ1-4; D remains unclear. Per germline, CDR1 MNHEY and CDR2 SVGAGI. Trimming took off 8 bases at V and 7 bases at J, with 17 bases between the two ends. CDR3 size: 14 residues. Here the CDR3 DNA reads TGTGCCAGCTCACTAGTTCGTTACGGTGAAAAACTGTTTTTT. Translated, it gives CASSLVRYGEKLFF.

The chain recombines TRBV15 with TRBJ2-1; 8 positions match TRBD2. J gave up 10 bases and V 1 base, and 9 bases lay outside the gene matches. This CDR3 has 15 amino acids. Germline values: CDR1 LNHNV, CDR2 YYDKDF (reference sequence). In DNA, the CDR3 is TGTGCCACCAGCAGAGCGATGGCGACTAGCGCGGAGCAGTTCTTC. It encodes CATSRAMATSAEQFF.

J is TRBJ2-7 and V is TRBV27; 7 nucleotides match TRBD2. The CDR3 covers 15 residues. Trimming removed 5 bases from V and 0 bases from J; junction bases left unmatched: 7. Germline V gene sequence: CDR1 MNHEY, CDR2 SMNVEV (reference sequence). The CDR3 region is CASSRALAASYEQYF. The CDR3 DNA is TGTGCCAGCAGTCGTGCTCTAGCGGCCTCCTACGAGCAGTACTTC.

This chain links TRBV7-6 with TRBJ2-1; 9 positions match TRBD2. CDR3 length: 17 residues. The J segment lost 3 bases and the V segment lost 5 bases, leaving 11 bases of the junction unmatched. CDR1 is SGHVS, CDR2 FNYEAQ, per germline. CDR3 loop: CASSPRVSGSFYNEQFF. CDR3 DNA: TGTGCCAGCAGCCCCCGTGTTAGCGGGAGCTTCTACAATGAGCAGTTCTTC. The full variable domain, rest sourced from reference TRBV7-6 and TRBJ2-1, is GAGVSQSPRYKVTKRGQDVALRCDPISGHVSLYWYRQALGQGPEFLTYFNYEAQQDKSGLPNDRFSAERPEGSISTLTIQRTEQRDSAMYRCASSPRVSGSFYNEQFFGPGTRLTVL.

The chain uses TRBV28 and TRBJ1-5, with 7 bases identical to TRBD1. Per germline, CDR1 MDHEN and CDR2 SYDVKM. CDR3 size: 15 residues. The V gene end was trimmed by 2 bases and the J gene end by 1 base; junction bases not matched to a gene: 2. The CDR3: CASSLPGQSNQPQHF. The DNA for the CDR3 is TGTGCCAGCAGTTTACCGGGACAGAGCAATCAGCCCCAGCATTTT.

This chain connects TRBV19 to TRBJ2-2; a weak D match, TRBD1 (5 bases). CDR1 LNHDA and CDR2 SQIVND come from the germline V gene (reference sequence). V was pared by 5 bases and J by 2 bases, with 12 bases between. This CDR3 has 15 amino acids. The CDR3 protein is CASSSWTTNTGELFF. In nucleotides, the CDR3 is TGTGCCAGTAGTTCTTGGACAACTAACACCGGGGAGCTGTTTTTT.

The gene calls are TRBV23-1 and TRBJ1-1, with D possibly matching TRBD1 (6 bases). Being an ORF, TRBV23-1 has a function that is uncertain. The CDR3 is made up of 15 amino acids. Trimming pared 3 bases from V and 0 bases from J, leaving 11 bases between. CDR3 in DNA: TGCGCCAGCAGTCAGCGGACAGATATGAACACTGAAGCTTTCTTT. Translating gives CASSQRTDMNTEAFF.

This chain uses TRBV30 with TRBJ2-3, with 8 bases aligning to TRBD2. Germline V gene lookup returns CDR1 GTSNPN and CDR2 SVGIG (reference sequence). CDR3 length equals 13 residues. V shed 2 bases, J shed 4 bases, and the junction held 2 bases outside the gene matches. The chain's CDR3 is CAWSNSGADTQYF. The CDR3 DNA reads TGTGCCTGGAGTAATAGCGGGGCAGATACGCAGTATTTT.

Written as DNA, the CDR3 is TGCAGCGCCATCCGGGACAGCAATTACAATGAGCAGTTCTTC. Protein sequence: CSAIRDSNYNEQFF. V gene TRBV29-1 combines with J gene TRBJ2-1, with 7 nucleotides matching TRBD1. The junction had 10 bases not matched to a gene; V was cut back by 7 bases and J by 4 bases. This CDR3 spans 14 amino acids. Per germline, CDR1 SQVTM and CDR2 ANQGSEA.